The clone carrying this T cell receptor (beta chain) was recorded once. As yet, its antigen is unknown. Germline CDR1 is MDHEN and CDR2 is SYDVKM. V gave up 0 bases and J gave up 5 bases; unmatched junction bases: 3. The CDR3 is 14 residues long. These data are taken from a study of cytomegalovirus exposure and HLA in healthy donors. Across the study: A prior study identified just under 120 million unique TCR beta sequences from around 180 million T cells. Findings and limits, study-wide: The only immune exposure information that was available was CMV serostatus. Investigators reported 164 TCR beta chains as tied to cytomegalovirus. There were several of the most significant clusters that appeared linked to common viral pathogens in a later analysis.

PCR primers comprised 60 Vbeta and 13 Jbeta primers. Using immunoSEQ multiplex PCR, the repertoire was profiled, and TCRdb retains in-frame clones only, with some absent. There are 150,000 to 200,000 clones in the sample; over 60% occur only once, and 1.5% to 2% lies in the top ten. This clonotype was obtained from a woman under 40 in good health and CMV-seronegative. Sequenced material: PBMCs. The J gene is TRBJ2-7, the V gene TRBV28, with 8 bases matching TRBD1. In nucleotides, the CDR3 is TGTGCCAGCAGTTTATGGGACAGGGCTCACGAGCAGTACTTC. This translates into CASSLWDRAHEQYF.